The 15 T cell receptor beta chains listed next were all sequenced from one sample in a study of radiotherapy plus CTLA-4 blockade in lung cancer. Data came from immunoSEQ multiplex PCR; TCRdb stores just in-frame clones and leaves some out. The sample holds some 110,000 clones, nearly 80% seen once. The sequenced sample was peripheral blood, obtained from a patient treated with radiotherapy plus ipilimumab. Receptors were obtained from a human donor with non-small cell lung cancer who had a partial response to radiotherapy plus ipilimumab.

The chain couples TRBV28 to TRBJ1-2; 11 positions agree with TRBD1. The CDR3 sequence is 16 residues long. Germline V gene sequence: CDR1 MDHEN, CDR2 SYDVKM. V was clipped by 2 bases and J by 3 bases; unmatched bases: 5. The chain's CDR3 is CASSLTGQGAYYGYTF. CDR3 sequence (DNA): TGTGCCAGCAGTTTAACAGGACAGGGGGCGTACTATGGCTACACCTTC.

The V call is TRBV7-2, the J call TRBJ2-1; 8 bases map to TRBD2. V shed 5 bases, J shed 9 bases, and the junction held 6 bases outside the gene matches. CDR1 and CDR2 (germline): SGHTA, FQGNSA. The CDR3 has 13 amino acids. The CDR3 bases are TGTGCCAGCAGCGCAGCGGGAGCCGGTGAGCAGTTCTTC. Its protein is CASSAAGAGEQFF.

CDR3 sequence (DNA): TGTGCCAGCAGCCAAGAATTCGCCACTGACTACCCCCAGCATTTT. Translating it yields CASSQEFATDYPQHF. The V and J genes are TRBV4-2 and TRBJ1-5, with unresolved D. The CDR3 covers 15 residues. In germline, CDR1 is LGHNA, CDR2 YNFKEQ. V was pared by 0 bases and J by 10 bases, with 16 bases between.

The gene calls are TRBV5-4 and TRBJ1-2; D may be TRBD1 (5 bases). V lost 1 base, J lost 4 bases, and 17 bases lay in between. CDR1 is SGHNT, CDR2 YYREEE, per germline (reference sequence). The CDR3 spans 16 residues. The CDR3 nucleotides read TGTGCCAGCAGCTTGCTACCCCGGGGCGGGGGCTATGGCTACACCTTC. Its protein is CASSLLPRGGGYGYTF.

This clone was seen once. This CDR3 reads CASSPGEQGVEAFF. The DNA of the CDR3 is TGTGCCAGCTCACCAGGGGAACAGGGAGTTGAAGCTTTCTTT. The V call is TRBV18, the J call TRBJ1-1; maybe TRBD1 (6 bases). V lost 2 bases and J lost 7, with 14 bases in between. This CDR3 region has 14 residues. Germline values: CDR1 KGHSH, CDR2 LQKENI.

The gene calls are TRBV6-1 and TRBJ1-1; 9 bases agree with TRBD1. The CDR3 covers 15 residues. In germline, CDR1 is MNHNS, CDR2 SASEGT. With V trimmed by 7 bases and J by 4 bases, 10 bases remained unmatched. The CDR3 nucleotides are TGTGCCAGCACCCAGGGGACAGGGCCGGGCACTGAAGCTTTCTTT. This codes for CASTQGTGPGTEAFF.

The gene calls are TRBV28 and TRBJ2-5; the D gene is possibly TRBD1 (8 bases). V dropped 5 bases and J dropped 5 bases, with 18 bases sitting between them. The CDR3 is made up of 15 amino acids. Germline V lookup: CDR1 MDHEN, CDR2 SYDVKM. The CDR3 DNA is TGTGCCAGCAGTCTGGACACAGGGGGAGGGGAGACCCAGTACTTC. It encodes CASSLDTGGGETQYF.

CDR3 nucleotide sequence: TGTGCCAGCAGCCCGACAGGGGGGGGTGGCTACACCTTC. This translates into CASSPTGGGGYTF. The chain employs TRBV7-2 and TRBJ1-2; 9 nucleotides agree with TRBD1. With V trimmed by 5 bases and J by 7 bases, 5 bases remained unmatched. This CDR3 has 13 amino acids. Germline values: CDR1 SGHTA, CDR2 FQGNSA.

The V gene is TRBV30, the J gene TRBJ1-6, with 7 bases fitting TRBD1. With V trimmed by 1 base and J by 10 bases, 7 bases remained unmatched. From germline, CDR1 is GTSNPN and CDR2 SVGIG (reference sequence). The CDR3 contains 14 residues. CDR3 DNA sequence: TGTGCCTGGAGTGAGACAGGGTCCCGATCACCCCTCCACTTT. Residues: CAWSETGSRSPLHF.

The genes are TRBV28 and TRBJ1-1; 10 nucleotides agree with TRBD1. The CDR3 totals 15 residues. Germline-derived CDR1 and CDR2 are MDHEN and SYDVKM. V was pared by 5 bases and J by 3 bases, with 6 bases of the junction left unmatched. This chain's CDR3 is CASSRDRGKYTEAFF. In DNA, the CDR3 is TGTGCCAGCAGTCGGGACAGGGGAAAGTACACTGAAGCTTTCTTT.

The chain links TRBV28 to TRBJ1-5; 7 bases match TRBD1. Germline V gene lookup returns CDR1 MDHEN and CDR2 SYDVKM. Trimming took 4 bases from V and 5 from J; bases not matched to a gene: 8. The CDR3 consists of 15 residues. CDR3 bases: TGTGCCAGCAGTTCCCAGGGGGGTAGTGATCAGCCCCAGCATTTT. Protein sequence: CASSSQGGSDQPQHF.

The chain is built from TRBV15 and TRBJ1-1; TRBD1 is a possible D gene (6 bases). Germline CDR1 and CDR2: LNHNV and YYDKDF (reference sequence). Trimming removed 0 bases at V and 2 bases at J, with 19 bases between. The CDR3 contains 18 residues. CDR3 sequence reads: CATSRDWAVDRKNTEAFF. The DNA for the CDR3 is TGTGCCACCAGCAGAGATTGGGCGGTAGACAGGAAAAACACTGAAGCTTTCTTT.

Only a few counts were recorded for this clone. The CDR3 bases are TGTGCCAGCGGCCGGGACAGGGTTGAAAAACTGTTTTTT. Residues: CASGRDRVEKLFF. The genes are TRBV2 and TRBJ1-4, with 9 positions matching TRBD1. This CDR3 region has 13 residues. Germline CDR1 is SNHLY and CDR2 is FYNNEI. With V trimmed by 8 bases and J by 7 bases, 5 bases remained unmatched. Based on the CDR3 plus reference TRBV2 and TRBJ1-4, the full variable domain is EPEVTQTPSHQVTQMGQEVILRCVPISNHLYFYWYRQILGQKVEFLVSFYNNEISEKSEIFDDQFSVERPDGSNFTLKIRSTKLEDSAMYFCASGRDRVEKLFFGSGTQLSVL.

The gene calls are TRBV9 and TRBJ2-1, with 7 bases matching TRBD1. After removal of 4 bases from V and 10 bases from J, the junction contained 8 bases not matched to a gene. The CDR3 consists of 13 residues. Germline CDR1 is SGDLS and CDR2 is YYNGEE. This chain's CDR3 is CASSTQGGREQFF. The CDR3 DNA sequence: TGTGCCAGCAGCACGCAAGGGGGCCGCGAGCAGTTCTTC.

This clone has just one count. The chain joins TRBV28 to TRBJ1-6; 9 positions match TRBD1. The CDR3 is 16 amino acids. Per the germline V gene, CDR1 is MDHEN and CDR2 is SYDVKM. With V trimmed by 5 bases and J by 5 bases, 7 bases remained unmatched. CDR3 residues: CASSTGTGNNNSPLHF. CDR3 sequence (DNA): TGTGCCAGCAGTACCGGGACAGGGAATAATAATTCACCCCTCCACTTT.